The clone carrying this T cell receptor beta chain showed up many times. What it binds is not known. Combining a sample-barcoded 5' primer with a J-beta primer mix, a second PCR ran for roughly 7 to 12 cycles. Tagging of each cDNA molecule was performed by a template-switch adaptor with 12 random nucleotides. There were at least 3 million CDR3-containing paired-end reads obtained from each sample. One entry per CDR3 protein results from TCRdb running MiXCR on the 5' RACE reads. The table has around 800,000 distinct CDR3 sequences, around 62% seen once; the top ten hold approximately 30%. The sample belongs to a study of blood T cells in healthy people across ages. Study findings and constraints: Greater diversity and more naive CD4+ cells were seen in long-lived donors than in aged donors.

CDR3 length equals 15 residues. From germline, CDR1 is SGHRS and CDR2 YFSETQ. V trimming: 6 bases; J trimming: 3 bases; junction bases outside the gene matches: 6. The origin of this receptor is a man under 40 in good health. The sample was blood. The rearrangement uses TRBV5-1 and TRBJ2-7, with 13 bases identical to TRBD2. CDR3 in amino acids: CASTRTSGGFYEQYF. The CDR3 DNA reads TGCGCCAGCACCAGGACTAGCGGGGGTTTCTACGAGCAGTACTTC.